A single sample is the source of the 14 T cell receptor beta chains below, sequenced in a study of blood T cells in healthy people across ages. For the second PCR, which ran for 7 to 11 cycles, a sample-barcoded 5' primer and a J-beta primer mix were used. MiXCR, run by TCRdb on the 5' RACE reads, gives a single entry per CDR3 protein. The top ten hold 13% of the sample, which has about a million distinct CDR3 sequences, around 49% seen once. Sequenced input: blood. The receptors shown here come from a man aged 25-45 years in good health.

This chain links TRBV9 with TRBJ2-5; 11 positions match TRBD2. The CDR3 runs to 15 residues. Trimming at V came to 3 bases and at J to 11 bases, leaving 12 bases not matched to a gene. From germline, CDR1 is SGDLS and CDR2 YYNGEE. In nucleotides, the CDR3 is TGTGCCAGCAGCGGAGGGACTAGCGGAATGGATGAGCAGTACTTC. It specifies CASSGGTSGMDEQYF.

This clonotype was seen more than once but under ten times. V usage is TRBV13 and J usage is TRBJ2-3; 8 bases map to TRBD1. The CDR3 runs 15 residues. CDR1 and CDR2 from the germline V gene are PRHDT and FYEKMQ (reference sequence). The V and J ends lost 5 bases and 3 bases, in that order; junction bases with no gene match: 7. The CDR3: CASSDRDRRTDTQYF. The CDR3 nucleotides read TGTGCCAGCAGCGACCGGGACAGGAGAACAGATACGCAGTATTTT. Based on the CDR3 plus reference TRBV13 and TRBJ2-3, the full variable domain is AAGVIQSPRHLIKEKRETATLKCYPIPRHDTVYWYQQGPGQDPQFLISFYEKMQSDKGSIPDRFSAQQFSDYHSELNMSSLELGDSALYFCASSDRDRRTDTQYFGPGTRLTVL.

J is TRBJ1-5 and V is TRBV6-1; D is unresolved. The CDR3 covers 14 residues. V lost 6 bases to trimming and J lost 2 bases, with 11 bases between them. CDR1 and CDR2 (germline): MNHNS, SASEGT. The CDR3 sequence: CASRLNGGNQPQHF. The CDR3, as DNA: TGTGCCAGCAGATTGAATGGGGGCAATCAGCCCCAGCATTTT.

The V and J genes are TRBV6-1 and TRBJ2-7; maybe TRBD1 (6 bases). Trimming shortened V by 1 base and J by 3 bases, and 16 bases separated the two germline ends. Germline CDR1 is MNHNS and CDR2 is SASEGT. The CDR3 has 16 amino acids. CDR3 loop: CASSEEGGTGSYEQYF. CDR3 in DNA: TGTGCCAGCAGTGAAGAAGGGGGTACAGGGAGCTACGAGCAGTACTTC.

The chain links TRBV11-3 to TRBJ2-1, with D tentatively TRBD1 or TRBD2 (5 bases each). Germline V gene lookup returns CDR1 SGHNT and CDR2 YENEEA. This CDR3 is built from 15 residues. The V end lost 3 bases, the J end lost 8 bases, and 17 bases lay between the germline ends. The CDR3 loop is CASSFGVTIRDEQFF. DNA of the CDR3: TGTGCCAGCAGCTTCGGGGTAACTATCAGGGATGAGCAGTTCTTC. The complete variable domain, with remaining parts taken from reference TRBV11-3 and TRBJ2-1, reads EAGVVQSPRYKIIEKKQPVAFWCNPISGHNTLYWYLQNLGQGPELLIRYENEEAVDDSQLPKDRFSAERLKGVDSTLKIQPAELGDSAVYLCASSFGVTIRDEQFFGPGTRLTVL.

The rearrangement uses TRBV21-1 and TRBJ2-5. TRBV21-1 is tagged as a pseudogene. The CDR3 is 15 residues long. The chain's CDR3 is CASRIQRLNQETQYF. As DNA, the CDR3 is TGTGCCAGCAGAATCCAACGACTCAACCAAGAGACCCAGTACTTC.

This chain links TRBV3-1 with TRBJ2-1; a weak D match, TRBD2 (6 bases). V gave up 4 bases and J gave up 6 bases, with 25 bases separating them. The CDR3 is 18 residues long. Germline lookup yields CDR1 LGHDT and CDR2 YNNKEL (reference sequence). The CDR3 sequence: CASSRRLVSSFGGNEQFF. CDR3 nucleotides: TGTGCCAGCAGCCGCAGACTAGTGTCCTCATTCGGGGGCAATGAGCAGTTCTTC.

This clonotype was counted between two and nine times. V is TRBV4-1 and J is TRBJ2-7; D perhaps matches TRBD1 (5 bases). The J call could be wrong; TRBJ2-5 is a better fit for the DNA end. The CDR3 contains 16 residues. Germline lookup yields CDR1 MGHRA and CDR2 YSYEKL. The CDR3 sequence is CASSLQGPATRETQYF. DNA of the CDR3: TGCGCCAGCAGCCTTCAGGGCCCCGCGACCCGGGAGACCCAGTACTTC.

CDR3 bases: TGCGCCAGCAGCTTGGGCCAGGGGCGACAAAGCTCCTACAATGAGCAGTTCTTC. It codes for CASSLGQGRQSSYNEQFF. This chain links TRBV5-1 with TRBJ2-1, with a possible D match to TRBD1 (6 bases). CDR1 and CDR2 (germline): SGHRS, YFSETQ. V lost 0 bases to trimming and J lost 0 bases, with 16 bases between them. CDR3 length: 18 amino acids. The whole variable domain, remainder taken from reference TRBV5-1 and TRBJ2-1, is KAGVTQTPRYLIKTRGQQVTLSCSPISGHRSVSWYQQTPGQGLQFLFEYFSETQRNKGNFPGRFSGRQFSNSRSEMNVSTLELGDSALYLCASSLGQGRQSSYNEQFFGPGTRLTVL.

The chain is built from TRBV6-1 and TRBJ2-5; 8 bases are a match to TRBD1. This CDR3 region has 13 residues. V shed 6 bases, J shed 5 bases, and the junction held 5 bases outside the gene matches. CDR1 is MNHNS and CDR2 is SASEGT in the germline V gene. CDR3 DNA sequence: TGTGCCAGCAGAAACAGGGGGATCGAGACCCAGTACTTC. The encoded protein is CASRNRGIETQYF.

This clonotype was seen repeatedly, ten times or more. The chain combines TRBV6-2 or TRBV6-3 with TRBJ2-3; TRBD2 matches 12 bases. J was trimmed by 2 bases and V by 6 bases; bases with no gene match: 6. This CDR3 has 16 amino acids. Germline lookup yields CDR1 MNHEY and CDR2 SVGEGT. CDR3 nucleotide sequence: TGTGCCAGCAGGAAGACTAGCGGGGGCTTCACAGATACGCAGTATTTT. Its translation is CASRKTSGGFTDTQYF.

The rearrangement uses TRBV14 and TRBJ2-1; TRBD1 or TRBD2 may be the D gene (5 bases each). The length of the CDR3 is 16 residues. The germline gives CDR1 SGHDN, CDR2 FVKESK. V lost 3 bases, J lost 2 bases, and 14 bases lay in between. Here the CDR3 DNA reads TGTGCCAGCAGCCATCATCATGAGGGGCCCTACAATGAGCAGTTCTTC. Its protein is CASSHHHEGPYNEQFF.

This clonotype appeared once. The CDR3 region is CASSHETPTSARARYF. In DNA form, the CDR3 reads TGTGCCAGCAGCCACGAGACCCCAACCTCCGCTAGAGCGCGGTACTTC. The chain employs TRBV3-1 and TRBJ2-7; D is unresolved. This CDR3 region has 16 residues. Germline V gene data show CDR1 as LGHDT and CDR2 as YNNKEL (reference sequence). Trimming pared 3 bases from V and 12 bases from J, leaving 27 bases between.

This clonotype was seen a handful of times. The chain combines TRBV29-1 with TRBJ2-7; TRBD2 matches at 7 bases. Trimming cost V 2 bases and J 4 bases; bases outside gene matches: 5. The germline V gene encodes CDR1 SQVTM and CDR2 ANQGSEA. This CDR3 is 13 amino acids long. The CDR3 nucleotides read TGCAGCGTTGAACCCCGAGCGGGGTACGAGCAGTACTTC. This translates into CSVEPRAGYEQYF.